This T cell receptor (beta chain) was profiled in a study of siplizumab effects on memory and regulatory T cells. Regarding the study as a whole: The alloresponse seemed to draw substantially on naive T cells, which appeared more diverse than memory cells. Significantly reduced by siplizumab was the cumulative frequency of alloreactive sequences, namely those traceable to unstimulated CD4+ memory cells. A small minority of alloreactive clones were mapped to unstimulated subsets.

Comments on this clone: Its antigen is not identified.

Profiling relied on immunoSEQ multiplex PCR, and the TCRdb table lists in-frame clones only, not all of them. The sample lists roughly 26,000 clones, roughly 88% occurring once. Among a few donor pairs, the unstimulated naive, memory, effector memory and TEMRA subsets underwent sequencing. This CDR3 spans 16 amino acids. The V gene's germline CDR1 is SGHVS and CDR2 FQNEAQ. Between the trimmed V and J ends, which lost 2 bases and 5 bases, there was a span of 18 bases. The chain links TRBV7-8 to TRBJ1-2, with a possible D match to TRBD1 (6 bases). Sample: memory CD4+ T cells sorted from blood. The sequence derives from a human donor in good health. CDR3 protein: CASSLPGALLGYGYTF. For the CDR3, the DNA is TGTGCCAGCAGCTTACCGGGGGCGCTTTTGGGGTATGGCTACACCTTC.